This entry concerns a single T cell receptor beta chain. The ends lost 3 bases at V and 8 bases at J; junction bases unmatched: 9. Germline V gene sequence: CDR1 DFQATT, CDR2 SNEGSKA (reference sequence). The CDR3 loop spans 13 amino acids. The data were taken from a study of blood T cell repertoires in COVID-19. Study in general: Acute and convalescent COVID-19 samples came from the United States, Italy and Spain. T cells, B-cell-depleted T cells, or PBMCs supplied cDNA or gDNA.

Authors' data handling: Amplified reference gene primers provided the basis for estimating nucleated cell counts. Produced via immunoSEQ multiplex PCR; TCRdb's table is partial and in-frame only. That table furnishes V, J and clone size, whereas the DNA furnished D and trimming. Of hundreds of thousands of clones listed, approximately 81% are singletons. This clonotype was obtained from a man younger than 45 with active or convalescent COVID-19. The sequencing sample was made of peripheral blood. The V gene is TRBV20-1, the J gene TRBJ2-7, with 8 bases lining up with TRBD2. The CDR3 DNA follows: TGCAGTGCTAGTTGGAGCGGGAGTTCCCAGCAGTACTTC. Residues: CSASWSGSSQQYF.